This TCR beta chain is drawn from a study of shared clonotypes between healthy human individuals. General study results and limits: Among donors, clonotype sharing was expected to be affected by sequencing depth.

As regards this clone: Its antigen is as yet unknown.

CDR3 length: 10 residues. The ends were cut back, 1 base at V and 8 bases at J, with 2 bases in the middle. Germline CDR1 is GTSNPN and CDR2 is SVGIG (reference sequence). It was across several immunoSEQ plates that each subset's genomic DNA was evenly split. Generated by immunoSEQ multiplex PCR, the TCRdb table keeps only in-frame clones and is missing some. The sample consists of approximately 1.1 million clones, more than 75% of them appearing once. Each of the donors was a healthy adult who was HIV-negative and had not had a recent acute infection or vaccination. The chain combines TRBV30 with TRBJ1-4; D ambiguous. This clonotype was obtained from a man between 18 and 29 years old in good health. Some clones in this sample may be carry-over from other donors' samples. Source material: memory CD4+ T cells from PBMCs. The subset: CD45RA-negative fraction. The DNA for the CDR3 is TGTGCCTGGAGTGGGGAAAAACTGTTTTTT. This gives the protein CAWSGEKLFF.